Presented here are 23 T cell receptor beta chains from one specimen sequenced in a study of cytomegalovirus exposure and HLA in healthy donors. The PCR employed 60 Vbeta primers together with 13 Jbeta primers. The repertoire was sequenced with immunoSEQ multiplex PCR; TCRdb's copy has only in-frame clones and lacks some. The sample totals about 140,000 clones. Sequenced sample: PBMCs. The receptor source for this set is a woman under 30 in good health and CMV-seronegative.

The gene calls are TRBV7-2 and TRBJ2-3; D uncertain. Trimming left V 4 bases short and J 0 bases short, with 11 bases between. Germline assignment: CDR1 SGHTA and CDR2 FQGNSA. This CDR3 contains 15 residues. CDR3 amino acids: CASSSYSTSTDTQYF. The DNA of the CDR3 is TGTGCCAGCAGCTCCTACAGTACTAGCACAGATACGCAGTATTTT.

The chain employs TRBV18 and TRBJ2-3; TRBD2 matches at 10 bases. CDR3 length: 16 amino acids. Germline V CDR1 and CDR2: KGHSH, LQKENI. V dropped 1 base and J dropped 1; count of bases not matched to a gene: 2. CDR3 sequence: CASSPLSGRGTDTQYF. CDR3 in DNA: TGTGCCAGCTCACCACTGAGCGGGAGGGGCACAGATACGCAGTATTTT.

The V and J genes are TRBV4-1 and TRBJ2-2, with 13 bases matching TRBD2. Trimming at V came to 2 bases and at J to 7 bases, leaving 7 bases not matched to a gene. The length of the CDR3 is 17 residues. Germline V gene lookup returns CDR1 MGHRA and CDR2 YSYEKL. CDR3 sequence: CASSQPGLAGVDGELFF. The DNA of the CDR3 is TGCGCCAGCAGCCAACCCGGACTAGCGGGAGTTGACGGGGAGCTGTTTTTT.

The chain is built from TRBV4-3 and TRBJ1-4; TRBD1 aligns across 7 bases. Germline CDR1 and CDR2: LGHNA and YSLEER. This CDR3 spans 15 amino acids. Trimming removed 0 bases from V and 6 bases from J; junction bases left unmatched: 4. CDR3 nucleotide sequence: TGCGCCAGCAGCCAAGAAACCGGGACAGATGAAAAACTGTTTTTT. It codes for CASSQETGTDEKLFF.

The V call is TRBV9, the J call TRBJ2-7, with TRBD2 as a possible D gene (6 bases). From germline, CDR1 is SGDLS and CDR2 YYNGEE. This CDR3 comprises 13 residues. The V end lost 0 bases, the J end lost 3 bases, and 7 bases lay between the germline ends. CDR3 in amino acids: CASSVGEDYEQYV. CDR3 bases: TGTGCCAGCAGCGTAGGGGAGGACTACGAGCAGTACGTC.

J is TRBJ2-1 and V is TRBV27, with 7 bases matching TRBD2. Germline lookup yields CDR1 MNHEY and CDR2 SMNVEV (reference sequence). The CDR3 consists of 16 residues. After removal of 4 bases from V and 3 bases from J, the junction contained 9 bases not matched to a gene. The CDR3 sequence: CASSSPRGSYYNEQFF. As DNA, the CDR3 is TGTGCCAGCAGTTCCCCTCGCGGGAGTTACTACAATGAGCAGTTCTTC.

The V call is TRBV7-3, the J call TRBJ2-2; 10 bases line up with TRBD2. V shed 2 bases, J shed 6 bases, and the junction held 3 bases outside the gene matches. This CDR3 region has 15 residues. Germline assignment: CDR1 SGHTA and CDR2 FQGTGA. The CDR3 bases are TGTGCCAGCAGCTTACTAGCGGGAGACGCCGGGGAGCTGTTTTTT. This encodes CASSLLAGDAGELFF.

The chain uses TRBV5-4 and TRBJ2-7; weak D call: TRBD1 (6 bases). Trimming removed 0 bases at V and 0 bases at J, with 7 bases between. Germline V CDR1 and CDR2: SGHNT, YYREEE (reference sequence). There are 14 residues in the CDR3. CDR3: CASSLDRASYEQYF. CDR3 DNA sequence: TGTGCCAGCAGCTTGGACAGGGCCTCCTACGAGCAGTACTTC.

The chain combines TRBV29-1 with TRBJ2-7, with TRBD2 matching over 8 bases. Germline V lookup: CDR1 SQVTM, CDR2 ANQGSEA. This CDR3 is 20 amino acids long. Germline trimming cut 3 bases from V and 2 bases from J; bases unmatched to any gene: 24. The CDR3 coding sequence is TGCAGCGTTGACGGTATAGCGGGAAGTTATAACACCCCCGGAGCCTACGAGCAGTACTTC. Translation: CSVDGIAGSYNTPGAYEQYF.

The chain uses TRBV2 and TRBJ2-3, with 12 nucleotides matching TRBD2. Germline loops: CDR1 SNHLY, CDR2 FYNNEI. V shed 4 bases and J 4 bases; nucleotides not matched to a gene: 12. The CDR3 covers 18 residues. In DNA form, the CDR3 reads TGTGCCAGCAGTGGACTAGCGGGGGCCCAGCGTTTGGCAGATACGCAGTATTTT. This gives the protein CASSGLAGAQRLADTQYF.

Points on this clone: One junction end disagrees with the germline gene, perhaps due to a read error. The gene calls are TRBV19 and TRBJ2-1, with 9 bases fitting TRBD2. CDR1 and CDR2 (germline): LNHDA, SQIVND (reference sequence). This CDR3 is built from 15 residues. The DNA of the CDR3 is TGTGCCAGTAGTTCCGGGACTAGCTCCTACAGTGAGCAGTTCTTC. Encoded protein: CASSSGTSSYSEQFF.

V gene TRBV6-1 combines with J gene TRBJ1-1, with D tentatively TRBD1 (5 bases). The V gene lost 7 bases and the J gene lost 7 bases, with 16 bases spanning the gap. In germline, CDR1 is MNHNS, CDR2 SASEGT. CDR3 size: 13 residues. CDR3 in DNA: TGTGCCAGCAAATGGGGCGGCCCCAATGAAGCTTTCTTT. It yields the protein CASKWGGPNEAFF.

The chain employs TRBV14 and TRBJ2-7, with a weak D call TRBD1 (6 bases). The ends were cut back, 4 bases at V and 2 bases at J, with 18 bases in the middle. The CDR3 runs 16 residues. The germline V gene encodes CDR1 SGHDN and CDR2 FVKESK. DNA for the CDR3: TGTGCCAGCAGCCGGGGTTCAGGGGCCTCGACCTACGAGCAGTACGTC. This encodes CASSRGSGASTYEQYV.

V is TRBV5-4 and J is TRBJ2-5; TRBD2 aligns across 7 bases. The junction had 5 bases not matched to a gene; V was cut back by 4 bases and J by 2 bases. CDR1 and CDR2 (germline): SGHNT, YYREEE (reference sequence). The CDR3 contains 14 residues. The CDR3 region is CASSPGGSQETQYF. For the CDR3, the DNA is TGTGCCAGCAGCCCCGGGGGGTCACAAGAGACCCAGTACTTC.

The chain is built from TRBV10-3 and TRBJ2-1, with 8 bases that match TRBD2. Germline V gene data show CDR1 as ENHRY and CDR2 as SYGVKD. V gave up 8 bases and J gave up 7 bases; unmatched junction bases: 10. This CDR3 region has 14 residues. The CDR3 coding sequence is TGTGCCATCGGGGAACATTTAGCGGGAAATGAGCAGTTCTTC. Residues: CAIGEHLAGNEQFF.

The chain joins TRBV29-1 to TRBJ2-1; D may be TRBD2 (5 bases). From germline, CDR1 is SQVTM and CDR2 ANQGSEA. The CDR3 loop spans 15 amino acids. Trimming pared 0 bases from V and 0 bases from J, leaving 9 bases between. For the CDR3, the DNA is TGCAGCGTTGAAGATACGGGGAGCTCCTACAATGAGCAGTTCTTC. It codes for CSVEDTGSSYNEQFF.

The chain carries TRBV5-1 and TRBJ2-5, with D perhaps matching TRBD1 (6 bases). V was trimmed by 4 bases and J by 1 base, leaving 11 bases between them. CDR1 and CDR2 from the germline V gene are SGHRS and YFSETQ. This CDR3 contains 14 residues. DNA of the CDR3: TGCGCCAGCAGCCTGGGGACATTCCAAGAGACCCAGTACTTC. It encodes CASSLGTFQETQYF.

V and J are TRBV11-2 and TRBJ1-1; maybe TRBD1 (5 bases). Germline V gene lookup returns CDR1 SGHAT and CDR2 FQNNGV. Trimming cost V 3 bases and J 1 base, with 15 bases left between them. CDR3 length: 16 residues. The CDR3 spells CASSFGVGQGNTEAFF. CDR3 DNA sequence: TGTGCCAGCAGCTTCGGAGTGGGCCAGGGGAACACTGAAGCTTTCTTT.

The genes are TRBV12-5 and TRBJ2-5; 7 bases match TRBD1. The DNA end is more similar to TRBJ2-7, so the J call may be wrong. This CDR3 region has 18 residues. The germline V gene has CDR1 LGHNT and CDR2 FRNRAP. The CDR3 DNA is TGTGCTAGTGGTTTGGCTATTACCGGGACAGCCAACTCCTACGAGCAGTACTTC. As protein: CASGLAITGTANSYEQYF.

This chain uses TRBV18 with TRBJ2-6; TRBD2 might be the D (6 bases). The CDR3 is made up of 15 amino acids. Germline V gives CDR1 KGHSH, CDR2 LQKENI. The germline V and J ends were trimmed by 6 bases and 1 base, with 10 bases remaining between them. CDR3 loop: CASSSGRSGANVLTF. The CDR3 bases are TGTGCCAGCTCGTCGGGGAGGTCTGGGGCCAACGTCCTGACTTTC.

The CDR3 region is CASSPPGQGYGYTF. DNA for the CDR3: TGTGCCAGCAGTCCCCCGGGACAGGGCTATGGCTACACCTTC. The chain carries TRBV6-5 and TRBJ1-2; TRBD1 aligns across 9 bases. Germline lookup yields CDR1 MNHEY and CDR2 SVGAGI. The junction had 5 bases not matched to a gene; V was cut back by 5 bases and J by 4 bases. The CDR3 covers 14 residues.

The chain uses TRBV7-6 and TRBJ1-1; maybe TRBD1 (5 bases). The CDR3 spans 16 residues. V lost 4 bases to trimming and J lost 1 base, with 16 bases between them. Germline V lookup: CDR1 SGHVS, CDR2 FNYEAQ. This chain's CDR3 is CASSSNQGGENTEAFF. DNA for the CDR3: TGTGCCAGCAGCTCCAATCAAGGAGGGGAGAACACTGAAGCTTTCTTT.

The chain joins TRBV29-1 to TRBJ2-3; D unclear. The germline V and J ends were trimmed by 1 base and 11 bases, with 10 bases remaining between them. Looked up from germline, CDR1 is SQVTM and CDR2 is ANQGSEA. The CDR3 extends over 11 amino acids. The CDR3 nucleotides are TGCAGCGTTGAAGTTAGCTCCTGGCAGTATTTT. Its translation: CSVEVSSWQYF.